The entry below gives a single T cell receptor (beta chain) sequence along with its context. Its antigen is unknown. The data belong to a study of T cell responses to AZD1222 COVID-19 vaccine. For the study at large: Pooled together were second doses at about 4 or about 12 weeks.

Sequencing used immunoSEQ multiplex PCR; TCRdb keeps in-frame clones, though not all of them. The repertoire holds approximately 200,000 clones, with 70% to 90% as singletons. Study-wide results and limits: Just a handful of people given AZD1222 tested seropositive at baseline.

Germline V gene data show CDR1 as GTSNPN and CDR2 as SVGIG (reference sequence). Trimming pared 2 bases from V and 0 bases from J, leaving 8 bases between. CDR3 size: 13 residues. Sequencing was performed on peripheral blood, taken on day 0 of AZD1222 vaccination. The receptor was isolated from an adult in good health. V and J are TRBV30 and TRBJ2-7, with D hard to call. This chain's CDR3 is CAWSKDDSYEQYF. Here the CDR3 DNA reads TGTGCCTGGAGTAAGGACGACTCCTACGAGCAGTACTTC.